A selection of T cell receptor beta chains follows, all from one sample in a study of cytomegalovirus exposure and HLA in healthy donors. Measured with immunoSEQ multiplex PCR; TCRdb has only the in-frame clones, and not every one. The sample carries roughly 220,000 clones, over 80% recorded once. The sample comprised PBMCs. Receptor source: a woman aged 25 to 39 in good health and CMV-seropositive. Both conserved end residues are part of each CDR3. D genes are given only for firm matches. A row's size may be missing; if present it is once, few, many or a size class.

TRBD2,TRBV5-1,TRBJ2-1,NA,TGCGCCAGCAGCTTGAGACTAGCGAGGAGGTCGGAGAATGAGCAGTTCTTC,CASSLRLARRSENEQFF
NA,TRBV6-1,TRBJ1-2,NA,TGTGCCAGCAGTGAACAGGGCGATGGCTACACCTTC,CASSEQGDGYTF
NA,TRBV5-1,TRBJ1-1,NA,TGCGCCAGCAGCTTGGACAGAAAAGGGAACACTGAAGCTTTCTTT,CASSLDRKGNTEAFF
NA,TRBV7-2,TRBJ2-7,NA,TGTGCCAGCAGCTTAGCTGGAGTAAGCGAGCAGTACTTC,CASSLAGVSEQYF
NA,TRBV7-3,TRBJ1-1,NA,TGTGCCAGCAGCTTAACTGTGGACGGAGGAGCTTTCTTT,CASSLTVDGGAFF
NA,TRBV25-1,TRBJ1-1,NA,TGTGCCAGCAGTTCGACAGGAAACACTGAAGCTTTCTTT,CASSSTGNTEAFF
NA,TRBV6-6,TRBJ1-5,NA,TGTGCCAGCCGAATGCTGGGGGATCAGCCCCAGCATTTT,CASRMLGDQPQHF
TRBD2,TRBV6-5,TRBJ2-5,NA,TGTGCCAGCAGGAGTACTAGCGGCAAGAGAACCCAGTACTTC,CASRSTSGKRTQYF
TRBD1,TRBV6-5,TRBJ1-5,NA,TGTGCCAGCAGTATGACAGGGCGTCAGCCCCAGCATTTT,CASSMTGRQPQHF
NA,TRBV19,TRBJ2-7,NA,TGTGCCAGTAGTATGTCGGTCACCCAGTGGACCTACGAGCAGTACTTC,CASSMSVTQWTYEQYF
NA,TRBV29-1,TRBJ1-2,NA,TGCAGCGTTGAGGAAGGGGGATTTTCCTATGGCTACACCTTC,CSVEEGGFSYGYTF
NA,TRBV18,TRBJ2-7,NA,TGTGCCAGCTCACGCTATAGAGCGGAAGGGGGATCCTACGAGCAGTACTTC,CASSRYRAEGGSYEQYF
TRBD1,TRBV27,TRBJ1-2,NA,TGTGCCAGCAGTGTAGGACCGGGACAGATATATGGCTACACCTTC,CASSVGPGQIYGYTF
NA,TRBV6-5,TRBJ2-2,NA,TGTGCCACCATGAGGGGTCTCGGGGAGCTGTTTTTT,CATMRGLGELFF
NA,TRBV7-3,TRBJ2-7,once,TGTGCCAGCAGCTTACATCCAGGGGAGCCCTACGAGCAGTACTTC,CASSLHPGEPYEQYF
NA,TRBV2,TRBJ1-1,NA,TGTGCCAGCAACTTCCAGTTCGAAGCTTTCTTT,CASNFQFEAFF
NA,TRBV28,TRBJ1-4,NA,TGTGCCAGCAGTCGTCTATTAAGGCAGGGTGGCGAAAAACTGTTTTTT,CASSRLLRQGGEKLFF
NA,TRBV19,TRBJ1-1,NA,TGTGCCAGTAGTATAGATGTTGCCTACACTGAAGCTTTCTTT,CASSIDVAYTEAFF
NA,TRBV30,TRBJ1-1,NA,TGTGCCTGGGCCGACAACCCGAACACTGAAGCTTTCTTT,CAWADNPNTEAFF
NA,TRBV4-1,TRBJ2-2,NA,TGCGCCAGCAGCCATCTCGACGGAAACACCGGGGAGCTGTTTTTT,CASSHLDGNTGELFF
TRBD1,TRBV19,TRBJ1-2,NA,TGTGCCAGTAATTCTCGGCAGGGGGCACACACCTTC,CASNSRQGAHTF
TRBD1,TRBV30,TRBJ2-1,NA,TGTGCCTCCCCAGGGACAGGGGACTACAATGAGCAGTTCTTC,CASPGTGDYNEQFF
NA,TRBV9,TRBJ2-7,NA,TGTGCCAGCAGAGGGGGGAACGAGCAGTACTTC,CASRGGNEQYF
TRBD2,TRBV9,TRBJ2-5,NA,TGTGCCAGCAGCCCGGGAGGGGGCCAAGAGACCCAGTACTTC,CASSPGGGQETQYF
TRBD2,TRBV5-5,TRBJ2-1,few,TGTGCCAGCAGCAAACTAGCGGGAGGGCATCATGAGCAGTTCTTC,CASSKLAGGHHEQFF
NA,TRBV28,TRBJ2-1,NA,TGTGTAGTCGGGAGAACGACCTACAATGAGCAGTTCTTC,CVVGRTTYNEQFF
NA,TRBV5-6,TRBJ1-2,NA,TGTGCCAGCAGCTTGGGTCGGCGGGGGCCGGATCATGGCTACACCTTC,CASSLGRRGPDHGYTF
TRBD1,TRBV2,TRBJ2-2,NA,TGTGCCAGCAGTGAACCACCCAGGGGGCCCACCGGGGAGCTGTTTTTT,CASSEPPRGPTGELFF
NA,TRBV27,TRBJ2-7,NA,TGTGCCAGCAGTTTAGCGGGAAGCGCCTACGAGCAGTACTTC,CASSLAGSAYEQYF
TRBD1,TRBV27,TRBJ1-1,once,TGTGCCAGCAGTTCACAGGGGAGCAAGACTGAAGCTTTCTTT,CASSSQGSKTEAFF
NA,TRBV15,TRBJ2-3,NA,TGTGCCACCAGAACATCCAGCACAGATACGCAGTATTTT,CATRTSSTDTQYF
NA,TRBV27,TRBJ2-3,NA,TGTGCCAGCAGTCCACGGACCAGCGGACTCCCAGGGTATTTT,CASSPRTSGLPGYF
NA,TRBV6-5,TRBJ2-7,NA,TGTGCCAGCAGTCCCAGGACACCAAGCTCCTACGAGCAGTACTTC,CASSPRTPSSYEQYF
TRBD1,TRBV7-2,TRBJ2-5,NA,TGTGCCAGCAGGGCCCCGGGACAGATAAAGGAGACCCAGTACTTC,CASRAPGQIKETQYF
TRBD2,TRBV30,TRBJ2-1,few,TGTGCCTGGAGTCCACGCGGGACTAGCATCCGCAATGAGCAGTTCTTC,CAWSPRGTSIRNEQFF
NA,TRBV13,TRBJ2-2,NA,TGTGCCAGCAGCTTCCTACAGGGTCGAGGCACCGGGGAGCTGTTTTTT,CASSFLQGRGTGELFF
TRBD1,TRBV27,TRBJ2-6,NA,TGTGCCAGCAGTTCCCCGACAGGGATATCCAGGTCTGGGGCCAACGTCCTGACTTTC,CASSSPTGISRSGANVLTF
NA,TRBV30,TRBJ1-1,NA,TGTGCCTGGAGTATGGATGAAGCTTTCTTT,CAWSMDEAFF
TRBD1,TRBV7-2,TRBJ2-7,NA,TGTGCCAGCAGCTTAGCCACCGGGACAGGCTACGAGCAGTACTTC,CASSLATGTGYEQYF
NA,TRBV6-5,TRBJ1-2,many,TGTGCCAGCAGTATTACCTTAGGAATCTATGGCTACACCTTC,CASSITLGIYGYTF
NA,TRBV4-1,TRBJ2-7,NA,TGCGCCAGCAGCCGGGAAATGGATTTGGTCGAGCAGTACTTC,CASSREMDLVEQYF
TRBD2,TRBV11-2,TRBJ2-7,once,TGTGCCAGCAGCCCTTGGGGGGGGAGTCTCCGGTCCTACGAGCAGTACTTC,CASSPWGGSLRSYEQYF
NA,TRBV6-5,TRBJ1-1,NA,TGTGCCAGCAGTTACTCTGGGACGAACACTGAAGCTTTCTTT,CASSYSGTNTEAFF
NA,TRBV5-1,TRBJ2-1,NA,TGCGCCAGCAGGGAGGACAGCTCCTACAATGAGCAGTTCTTC,CASREDSSYNEQFF
NA,TRBV30,TRBJ2-7,NA,TGTGCCTGGAGTGTGGGACCCTACGAGCAGTACTTC,CAWSVGPYEQYF
TRBD1,TRBV15,TRBJ1-2,NA,TGTGCCACCAGCATACACACCCTGGGGCCGACAGGGTACTATGGCTACACCTTC,CATSIHTLGPTGYYGYTF
TRBD1,TRBV6-6,TRBJ2-7,NA,TGTGCCAGCAGTTACAGCGGGACAGGGAACGAGCAGTACTTC,CASSYSGTGNEQYF
TRBD1,TRBV5-8,TRBJ1-4,NA,TGTGCCAGCAGCTTGATGCAGGGGGCCGGTCATGAAAAACTGTTTTTT,CASSLMQGAGHEKLFF
NA,TRBV30,TRBJ1-1,NA,TGTGCCTCCCAGTCCAGGGTCACTGAAGCTTTCTTT,CASQSRVTEAFF
NA,TRBV28,TRBJ1-5,NA,TGTGCCAGCAGCGATAGGCAGGGTCAGGGGCAGCCCCAGCATTTT,CASSDRQGQGQPQHF